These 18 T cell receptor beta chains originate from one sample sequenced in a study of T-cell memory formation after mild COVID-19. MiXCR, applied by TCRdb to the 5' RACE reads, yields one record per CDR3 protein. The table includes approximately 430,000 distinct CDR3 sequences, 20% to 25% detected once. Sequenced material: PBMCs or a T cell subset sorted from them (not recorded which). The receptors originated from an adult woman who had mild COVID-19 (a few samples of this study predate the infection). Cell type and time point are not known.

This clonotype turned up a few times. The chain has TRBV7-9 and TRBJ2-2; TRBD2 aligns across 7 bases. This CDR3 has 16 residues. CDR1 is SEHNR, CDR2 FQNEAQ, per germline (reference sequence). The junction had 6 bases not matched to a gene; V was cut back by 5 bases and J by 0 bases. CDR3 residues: CASSLSGTTNTGELFF. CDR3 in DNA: TGTGCCAGCAGCCTCTCCGGGACTACGAACACCGGGGAGCTGTTTTTT.

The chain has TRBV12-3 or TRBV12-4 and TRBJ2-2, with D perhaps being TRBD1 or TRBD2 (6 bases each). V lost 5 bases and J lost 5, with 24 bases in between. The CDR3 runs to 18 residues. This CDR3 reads CASSLKARDKGRTGELFF. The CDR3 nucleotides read TGTGCCAGCAGTCTGAAGGCGAGGGACAAGGGGAGGACCGGGGAGCTGTTTTTT.

The CDR3 here is CASSEPDREQPQHF. The DNA for the CDR3 is TGTGCCAGCAGTGAACCGGACAGGGAGCAGCCCCAGCATTTT. V and J are TRBV25-1 and TRBJ1-5, with 8 bases that match TRBD1. V shed 2 bases, J shed 7 bases, and the junction held 4 bases outside the gene matches. Germline values: CDR1 MGHDK, CDR2 SYGVNS. The CDR3 has 14 amino acids.

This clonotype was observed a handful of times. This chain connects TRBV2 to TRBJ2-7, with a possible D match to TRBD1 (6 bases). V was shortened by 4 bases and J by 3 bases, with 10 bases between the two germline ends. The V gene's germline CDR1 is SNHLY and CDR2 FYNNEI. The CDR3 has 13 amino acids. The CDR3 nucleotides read TGTGCCAGCAGTGGCCAGGGGTACTACGAGCAGTACTTC. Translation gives CASSGQGYYEQYF.

CDR3 in amino acids: CASSPGGDSYNEQFF. CDR3 DNA sequence: TGTGCCAGCAGCCCGGGGGGCGACTCCTACAATGAGCAGTTCTTC. The rearrangement links TRBV3-1 to TRBJ2-1; TRBD2 is a possible D gene (7 bases). V lost 4 bases to trimming and J lost 0 bases, with 10 bases between them. The CDR3 loop spans 15 amino acids. Germline CDR1 is LGHDT and CDR2 is YNNKEL (reference sequence).

The CDR3 DNA follows: TGTGCCAGCAGCCCTCGGACAGGGAAGGATGGCTACACCTTC. This translates into CASSPRTGKDGYTF. The gene calls are TRBV9 and TRBJ1-2; 8 positions match TRBD1. Germline V gene lookup returns CDR1 SGDLS and CDR2 YYNGEE. The CDR3 totals 14 residues. V was clipped by 4 bases and J by 6 bases; unmatched bases: 8. Using reference TRBV9 and TRBJ1-2 for the parts outside the CDR3, the full variable domain is DSGVTQTPKHLITATGQRVTLRCSPRSGDLSVYWYQQSLDQGLQFLIQYYNGEERAKGNILERFSAQQFPDLHSELNLSSLELGDSALYFCASSPRTGKDGYTFGSGTRLTVV.

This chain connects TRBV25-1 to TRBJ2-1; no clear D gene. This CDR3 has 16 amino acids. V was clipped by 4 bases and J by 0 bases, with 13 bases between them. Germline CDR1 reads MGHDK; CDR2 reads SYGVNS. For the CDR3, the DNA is TGTGCCAGCAGTGCTCTCTCGGGCGTCTCCTACAATGAGCAGTTCTTC. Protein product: CASSALSGVSYNEQFF. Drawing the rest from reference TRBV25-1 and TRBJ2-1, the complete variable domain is EADIYQTPRYLVIGTGKKITLECSQTMGHDKMYWYQQDPGMELHLIHYSYGVNSTEKGDLSSESTVSRIRTEHFPLTLESARPSHTSQYLCASSALSGVSYNEQFFGPGTRLTVL.

As DNA, the CDR3 is TGTGCCACCAGTGCCTCCTTCGGCCGCTCGACGGAGCAGTTCTTC. Encoded protein: CATSASFGRSTEQFF. The rearrangement links TRBV24-1 to TRBJ2-1, with D unresolved. This CDR3 comprises 15 residues. Germline CDR1 is KGHDR and CDR2 is SFDVKD. The germline V and J ends were trimmed by 5 bases and 10 bases, with 20 bases remaining between them.

The CDR3 DNA is TGCAGCGTCCCCCGTCGGGCGGTTTCCTACAATGAGCAGTTCTTC. Translation gives CSVPRRAVSYNEQFF. V gene TRBV29-1 combines with J gene TRBJ2-1; D ambiguous. This CDR3 is 15 amino acids long. CDR1 and CDR2 (germline): SQVTM, ANQGSEA. Trimming took off 6 bases at V and 1 base at J, with 16 bases between the two ends.

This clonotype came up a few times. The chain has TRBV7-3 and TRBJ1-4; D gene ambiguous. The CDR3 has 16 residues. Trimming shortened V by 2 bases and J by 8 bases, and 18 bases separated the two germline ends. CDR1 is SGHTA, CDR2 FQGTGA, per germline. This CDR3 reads CASSLLFRASGEKLFF. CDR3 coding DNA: TGTGCCAGCAGCTTACTCTTCCGGGCCTCAGGCGAAAAACTGTTTTTT.

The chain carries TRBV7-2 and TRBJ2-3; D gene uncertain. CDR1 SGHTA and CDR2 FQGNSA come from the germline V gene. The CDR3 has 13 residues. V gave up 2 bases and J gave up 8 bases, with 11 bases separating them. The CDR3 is CASSLLLLGTQYF. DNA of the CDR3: TGTGCCAGCAGCTTATTGCTACTTGGTACGCAGTATTTT.

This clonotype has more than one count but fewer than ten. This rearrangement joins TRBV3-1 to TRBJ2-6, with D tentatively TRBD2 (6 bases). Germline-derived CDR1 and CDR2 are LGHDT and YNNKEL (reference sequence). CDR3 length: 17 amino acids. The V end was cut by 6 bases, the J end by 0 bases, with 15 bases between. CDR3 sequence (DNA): TGTGCCAGCAGGTTTAGCGGAGGAGCCTCTGGGGCCAACGTCCTGACTTTC. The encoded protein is CASRFSGGASGANVLTF.

The DNA for the CDR3 is TGCGCCAGCAGCCCGACAATACCTATCACAGATACGCAGTATTTT. It specifies CASSPTIPITDTQYF. The J gene is TRBJ2-3, the V gene TRBV5-1; no reliable D call. The V end lost 4 bases, the J end lost 2 bases, and 14 bases lay between the germline ends. The CDR3 is 15 amino acids. Germline loops: CDR1 SGHRS, CDR2 YFSETQ.

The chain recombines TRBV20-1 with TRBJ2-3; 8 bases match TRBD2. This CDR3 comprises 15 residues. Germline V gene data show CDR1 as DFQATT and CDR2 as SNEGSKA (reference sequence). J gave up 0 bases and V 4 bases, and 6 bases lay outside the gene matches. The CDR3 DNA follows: TGCAGTGCTACTTTAGCGGGGTTGAGCACAGATACGCAGTATTTT. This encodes CSATLAGLSTDTQYF.

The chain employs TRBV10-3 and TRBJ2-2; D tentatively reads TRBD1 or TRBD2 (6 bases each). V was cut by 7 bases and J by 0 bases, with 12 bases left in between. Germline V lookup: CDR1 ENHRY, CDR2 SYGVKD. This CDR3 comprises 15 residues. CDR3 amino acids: CAIKRGDSNTGELFF. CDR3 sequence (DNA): TGTGCCATCAAAAGGGGGGACTCGAACACCGGGGAGCTGTTTTTT.

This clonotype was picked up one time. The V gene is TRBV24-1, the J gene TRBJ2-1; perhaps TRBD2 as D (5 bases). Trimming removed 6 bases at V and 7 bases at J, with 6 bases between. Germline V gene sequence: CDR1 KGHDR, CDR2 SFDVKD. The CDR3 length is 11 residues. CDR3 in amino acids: CATSRGNEQFF. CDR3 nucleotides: TGTGCCACCAGTCGGGGAAATGAGCAGTTCTTC.

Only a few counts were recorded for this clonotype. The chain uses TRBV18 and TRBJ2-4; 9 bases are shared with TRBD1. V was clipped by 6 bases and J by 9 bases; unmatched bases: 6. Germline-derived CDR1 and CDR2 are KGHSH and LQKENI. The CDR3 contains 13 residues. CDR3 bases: TGTGCCAGCTCTCTGAGACAGGGGGGCATTCAGTACTTC. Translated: CASSLRQGGIQYF.

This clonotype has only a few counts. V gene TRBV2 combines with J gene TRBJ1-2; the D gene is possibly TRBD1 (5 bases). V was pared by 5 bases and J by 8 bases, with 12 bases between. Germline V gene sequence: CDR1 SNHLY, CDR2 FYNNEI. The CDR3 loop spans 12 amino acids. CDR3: CASSSQGSGYTF. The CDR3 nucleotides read TGTGCCAGCAGTAGTCAGGGAAGCGGCTACACCTTC.